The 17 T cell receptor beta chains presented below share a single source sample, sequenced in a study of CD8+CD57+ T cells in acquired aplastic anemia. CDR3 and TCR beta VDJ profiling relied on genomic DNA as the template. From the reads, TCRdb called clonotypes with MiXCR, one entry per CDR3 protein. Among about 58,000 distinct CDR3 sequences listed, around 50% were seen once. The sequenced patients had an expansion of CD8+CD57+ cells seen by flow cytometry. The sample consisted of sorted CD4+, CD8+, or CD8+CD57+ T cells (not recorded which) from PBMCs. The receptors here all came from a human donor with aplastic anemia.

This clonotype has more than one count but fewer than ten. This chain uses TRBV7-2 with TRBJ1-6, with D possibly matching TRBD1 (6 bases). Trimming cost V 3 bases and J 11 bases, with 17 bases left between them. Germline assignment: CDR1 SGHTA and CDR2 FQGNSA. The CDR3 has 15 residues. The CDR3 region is CASSLLGAVRTPLHF. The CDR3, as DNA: TGTGCCAGCAGCTTGTTGGGGGCGGTGAGGACACCCCTCCACTTT.

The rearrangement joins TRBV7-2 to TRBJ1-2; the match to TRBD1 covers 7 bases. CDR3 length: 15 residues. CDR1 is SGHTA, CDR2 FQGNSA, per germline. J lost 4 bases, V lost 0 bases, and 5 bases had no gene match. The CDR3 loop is CASSLARGQSYGYTF. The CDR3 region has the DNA TGTGCCAGCAGCTTAGCTCGGGGACAGTCCTATGGCTACACCTTC.

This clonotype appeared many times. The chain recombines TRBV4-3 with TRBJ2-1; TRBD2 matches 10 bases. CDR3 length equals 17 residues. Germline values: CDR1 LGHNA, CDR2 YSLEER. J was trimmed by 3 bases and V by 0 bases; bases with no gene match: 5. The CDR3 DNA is TGCGCCAGCAGCCAAGATCGAGCGGGGGGGCTCTACAATGAGCAGTTCTTC. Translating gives CASSQDRAGGLYNEQFF.

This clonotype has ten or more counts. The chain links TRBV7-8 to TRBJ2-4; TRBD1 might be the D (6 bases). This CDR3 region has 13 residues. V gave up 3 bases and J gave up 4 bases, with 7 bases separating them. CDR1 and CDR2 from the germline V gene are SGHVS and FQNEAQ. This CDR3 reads CASSLQGKNIQYF. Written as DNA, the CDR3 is TGTGCCAGCAGCTTGCAGGGGAAAAACATTCAGTACTTC.

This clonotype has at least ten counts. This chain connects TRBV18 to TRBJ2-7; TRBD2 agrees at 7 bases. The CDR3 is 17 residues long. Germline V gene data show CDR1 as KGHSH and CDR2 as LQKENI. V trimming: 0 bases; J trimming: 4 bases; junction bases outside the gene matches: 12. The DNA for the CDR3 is TGTGCCAGCTCACCACCTTGGGGGGGAGGGATCCTGTACGAGCAGTACGTC. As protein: CASSPPWGGGILYEQYV.

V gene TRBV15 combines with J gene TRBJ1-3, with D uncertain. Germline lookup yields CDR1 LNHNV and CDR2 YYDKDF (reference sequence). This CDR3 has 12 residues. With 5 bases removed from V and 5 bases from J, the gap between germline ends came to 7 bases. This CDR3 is CATSGERNTIYF. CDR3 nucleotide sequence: TGTGCCACCAGCGGTGAAAGAAACACCATATATTTT. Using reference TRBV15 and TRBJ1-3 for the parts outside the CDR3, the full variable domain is DAMVIQNPRYQVTQFGKPVTLSCSQTLNHNVMYWYQQKSSQAPKLLFHYYDKDFNNEADTPDNFQSRRPNTSFCFLDIRSPGLGDTAMYLCATSGERNTIYFGEGSWLTVV.

The CDR3 protein is CSARGGLAGWETQYF. As DNA, the CDR3 is TGCAGTGCTAGAGGCGGACTAGCGGGGTGGGAGACCCAGTACTTC. This rearrangement joins TRBV20-1 to TRBJ2-5; TRBD2 agrees at 12 bases. Germline CDR1 and CDR2: DFQATT and SNEGSKA (reference sequence). CDR3 size: 15 residues. V lost 1 base, J lost 5 bases, and 5 bases stayed unmatched.

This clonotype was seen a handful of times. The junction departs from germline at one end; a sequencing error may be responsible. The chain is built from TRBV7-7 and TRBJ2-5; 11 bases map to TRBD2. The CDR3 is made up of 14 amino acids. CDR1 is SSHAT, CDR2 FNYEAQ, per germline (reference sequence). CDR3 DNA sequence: TGTGCTAGCAGCTTAGCGGGGGGGCAGGAGACCCAGTACTTC. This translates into CASSLAGGQETQYF.

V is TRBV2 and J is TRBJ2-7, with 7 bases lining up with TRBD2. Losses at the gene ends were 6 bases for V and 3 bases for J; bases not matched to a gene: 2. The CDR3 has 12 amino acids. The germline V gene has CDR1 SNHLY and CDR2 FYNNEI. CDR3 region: CASSGGSYEQYF. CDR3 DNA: TGTGCCAGCAGCGGGGGGAGCTACGAGCAGTACTTC.

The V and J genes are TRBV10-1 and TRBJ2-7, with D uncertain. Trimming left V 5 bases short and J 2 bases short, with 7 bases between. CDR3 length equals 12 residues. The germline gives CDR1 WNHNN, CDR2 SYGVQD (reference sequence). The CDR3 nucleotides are TGCGCCAGCAGTAACAGCGCCTACGAGCAGTACTTC. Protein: CASSNSAYEQYF.

The CDR3 DNA sequence: TGCGCCAGCAGTGAGCGCGTAGGGACCGGGGAGCTGTTTTTT. This encodes CASSERVGTGELFF. The chain combines TRBV10-1 with TRBJ2-2; no firm D call. V dropped 2 bases and J dropped 5 bases, with 9 bases sitting between them. The CDR3 extends over 14 amino acids. Germline-derived CDR1 and CDR2 are WNHNN and SYGVQD (reference sequence).

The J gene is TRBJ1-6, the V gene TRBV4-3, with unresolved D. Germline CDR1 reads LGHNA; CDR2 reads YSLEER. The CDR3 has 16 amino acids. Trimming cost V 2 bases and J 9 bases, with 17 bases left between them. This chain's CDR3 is CASSQSEVGRSSPLHF. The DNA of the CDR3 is TGCGCCAGCAGCCAATCCGAGGTAGGGCGTTCTTCACCCCTCCACTTT.

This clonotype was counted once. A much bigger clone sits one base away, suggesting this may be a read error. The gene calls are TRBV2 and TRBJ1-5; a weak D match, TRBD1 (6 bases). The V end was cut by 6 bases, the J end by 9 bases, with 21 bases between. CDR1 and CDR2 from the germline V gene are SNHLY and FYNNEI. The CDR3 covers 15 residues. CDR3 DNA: TGTGCCAGCAGGACAGGCAGGGAGGGGGAACGGCCCCAGCATTTT. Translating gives CASRTGREGERPQHF.

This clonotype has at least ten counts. The CDR3, as DNA: TGTGCCAGCAACACGGGGACAGCTTCCTACAATGAGCAGTTCTTC. Amino acid sequence: CASNTGTASYNEQFF. The chain employs TRBV6-1 and TRBJ2-1; 7 bases map to TRBD1. The CDR3 is 15 residues long. V shed 7 bases, J shed 1 base, and the junction held 7 bases outside the gene matches. Looked up from germline, CDR1 is MNHNS and CDR2 is SASEGT.

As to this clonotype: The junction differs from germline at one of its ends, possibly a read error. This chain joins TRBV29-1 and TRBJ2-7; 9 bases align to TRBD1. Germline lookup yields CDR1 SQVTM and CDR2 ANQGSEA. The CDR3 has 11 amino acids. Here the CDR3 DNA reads TGCAGCGGGGGACAGGGCCGCGAGCAGCACTTC. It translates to CSGGQGREQHF.

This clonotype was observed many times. CDR3 region: CASSQGYTVNTEAFF. The CDR3 region has the DNA TGCGCCAGCAGCCAAGGTTATACGGTGAACACTGAAGCTTTCTTT. This rearrangement joins TRBV4-3 to TRBJ1-1; no reliable D call. Germline CDR1 is LGHNA and CDR2 is YSLEER. CDR3 size: 15 residues. Trimming left V 1 base short and J 0 bases short, with 9 bases between.

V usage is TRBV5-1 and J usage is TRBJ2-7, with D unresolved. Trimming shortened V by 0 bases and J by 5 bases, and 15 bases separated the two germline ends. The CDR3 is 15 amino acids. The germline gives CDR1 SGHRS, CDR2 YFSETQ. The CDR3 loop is CASSLEAPESNEQYF. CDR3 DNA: TGCGCCAGCAGCTTGGAGGCCCCGGAGTCCAACGAGCAGTACTTC.